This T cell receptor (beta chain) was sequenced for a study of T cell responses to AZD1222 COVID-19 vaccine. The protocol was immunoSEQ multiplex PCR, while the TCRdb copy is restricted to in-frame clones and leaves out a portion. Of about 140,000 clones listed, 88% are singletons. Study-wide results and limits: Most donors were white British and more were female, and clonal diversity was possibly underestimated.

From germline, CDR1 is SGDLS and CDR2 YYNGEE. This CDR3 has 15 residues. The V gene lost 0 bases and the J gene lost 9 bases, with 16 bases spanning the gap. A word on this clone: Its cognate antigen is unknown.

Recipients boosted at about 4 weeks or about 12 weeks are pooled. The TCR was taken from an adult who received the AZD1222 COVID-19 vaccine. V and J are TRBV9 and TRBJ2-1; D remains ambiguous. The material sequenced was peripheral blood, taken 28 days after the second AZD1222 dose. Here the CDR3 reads CASSVAPAEAGEQFF. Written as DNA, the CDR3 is TGTGCCAGCAGCGTAGCCCCTGCAGAAGCAGGTGAGCAGTTCTTC. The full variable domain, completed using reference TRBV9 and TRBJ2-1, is DSGVTQTPKHLITATGQRVTLRCSPRSGDLSVYWYQQSLDQGLQFLIQYYNGEERAKGNILERFSAQQFPDLHSELNLSSLELGDSALYFCASSVAPAEAGEQFFGPGTRLTVL.